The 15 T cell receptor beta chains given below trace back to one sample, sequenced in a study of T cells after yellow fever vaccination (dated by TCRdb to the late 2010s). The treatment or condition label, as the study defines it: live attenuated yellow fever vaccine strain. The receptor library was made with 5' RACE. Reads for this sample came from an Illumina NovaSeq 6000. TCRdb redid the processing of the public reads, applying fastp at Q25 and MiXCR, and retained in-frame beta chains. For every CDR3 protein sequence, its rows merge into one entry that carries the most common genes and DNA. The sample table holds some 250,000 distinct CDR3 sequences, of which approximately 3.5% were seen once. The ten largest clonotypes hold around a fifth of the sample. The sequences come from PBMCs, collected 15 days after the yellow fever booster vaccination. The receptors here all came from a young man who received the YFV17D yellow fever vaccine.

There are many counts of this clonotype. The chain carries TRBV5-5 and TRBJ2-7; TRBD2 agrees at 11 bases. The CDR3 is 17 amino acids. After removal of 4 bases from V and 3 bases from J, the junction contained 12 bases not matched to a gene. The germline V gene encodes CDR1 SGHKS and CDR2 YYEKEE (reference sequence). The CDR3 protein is CASSVPGTSGGSYEQYF. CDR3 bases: TGTGCCAGCAGCGTTCCAGGAACTAGCGGGGGTAGCTACGAGCAGTACTTC.

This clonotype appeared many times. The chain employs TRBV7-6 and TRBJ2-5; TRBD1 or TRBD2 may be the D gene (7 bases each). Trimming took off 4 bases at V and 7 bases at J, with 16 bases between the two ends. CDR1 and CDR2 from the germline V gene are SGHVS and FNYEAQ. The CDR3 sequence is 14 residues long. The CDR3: CASSSPGGAATQYF. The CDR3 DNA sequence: TGTGCCAGCAGCTCACCAGGGGGGGCAGCGACCCAGTACTTC.

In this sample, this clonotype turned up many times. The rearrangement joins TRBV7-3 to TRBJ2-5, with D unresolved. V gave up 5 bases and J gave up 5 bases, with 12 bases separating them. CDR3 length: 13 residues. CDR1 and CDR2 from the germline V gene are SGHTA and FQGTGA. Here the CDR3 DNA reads TGTGCCAGCAGCCCCGCCGCGACGGAGACCCAGTACTTC. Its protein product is CASSPAATETQYF.

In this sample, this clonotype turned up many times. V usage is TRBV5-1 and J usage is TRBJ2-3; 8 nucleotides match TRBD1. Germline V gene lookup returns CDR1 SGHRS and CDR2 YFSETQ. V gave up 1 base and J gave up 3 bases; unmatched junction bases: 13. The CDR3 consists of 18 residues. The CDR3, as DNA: TGCGCCAGCAGCTTGACGAACACGAGACAGGGGCGTACAGATACGCAGTATTTT. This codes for CASSLTNTRQGRTDTQYF.

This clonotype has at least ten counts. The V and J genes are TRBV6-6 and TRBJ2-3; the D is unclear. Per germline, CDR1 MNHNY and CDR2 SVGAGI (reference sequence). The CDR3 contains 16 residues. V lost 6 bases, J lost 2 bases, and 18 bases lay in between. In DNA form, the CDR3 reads TGTGCCAGCAGACGCGACCGGGCGGACGTCACAGATACGCAGTATTTT. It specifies CASRRDRADVTDTQYF.

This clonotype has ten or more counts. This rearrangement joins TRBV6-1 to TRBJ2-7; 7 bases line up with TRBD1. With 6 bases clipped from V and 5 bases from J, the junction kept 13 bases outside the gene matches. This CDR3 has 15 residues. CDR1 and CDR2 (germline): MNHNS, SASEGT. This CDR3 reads CASRGQGEINDEQYF. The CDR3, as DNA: TGTGCCAGCAGGGGGCAGGGGGAAATTAACGACGAGCAGTACTTC.

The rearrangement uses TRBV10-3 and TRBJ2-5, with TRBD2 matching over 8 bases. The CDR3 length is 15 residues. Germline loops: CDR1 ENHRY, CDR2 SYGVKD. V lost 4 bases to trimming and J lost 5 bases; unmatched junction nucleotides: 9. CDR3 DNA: TGTGCCATCAGTGGAAGAGCGGGAGTTGGGGAGACCCAGTACTTC. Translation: CAISGRAGVGETQYF.

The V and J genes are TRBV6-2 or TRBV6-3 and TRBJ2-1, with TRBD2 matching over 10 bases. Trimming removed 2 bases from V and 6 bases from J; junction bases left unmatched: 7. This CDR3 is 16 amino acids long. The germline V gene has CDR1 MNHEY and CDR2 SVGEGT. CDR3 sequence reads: CASSYSGGATLNEQFF. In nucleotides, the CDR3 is TGTGCCAGCAGTTACAGCGGGGGGGCCACCCTCAATGAGCAGTTCTTC.

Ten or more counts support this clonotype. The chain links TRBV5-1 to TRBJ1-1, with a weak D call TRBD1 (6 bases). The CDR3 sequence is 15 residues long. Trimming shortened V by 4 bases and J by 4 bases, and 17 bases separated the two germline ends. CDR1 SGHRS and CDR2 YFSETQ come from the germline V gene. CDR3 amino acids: CASSVSTGMGTEAFF. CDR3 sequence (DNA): TGCGCCAGCAGCGTCTCTACAGGGATGGGCACTGAAGCTTTCTTT.

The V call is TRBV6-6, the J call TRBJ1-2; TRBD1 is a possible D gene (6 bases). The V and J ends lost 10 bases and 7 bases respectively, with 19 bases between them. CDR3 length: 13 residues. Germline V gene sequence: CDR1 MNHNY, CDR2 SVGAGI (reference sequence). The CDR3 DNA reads TGTGCCACCCTTGGGCAGGGGAAACGTGGCTACACCTTC. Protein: CATLGQGKRGYTF.

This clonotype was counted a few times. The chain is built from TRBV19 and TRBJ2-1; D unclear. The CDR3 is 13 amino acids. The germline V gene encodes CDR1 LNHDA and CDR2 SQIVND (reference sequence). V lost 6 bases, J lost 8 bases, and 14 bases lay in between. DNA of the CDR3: TGTGCCAGTAGCCCCAACGGGTTGCATGAGCAGTTCTTC. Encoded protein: CASSPNGLHEQFF.

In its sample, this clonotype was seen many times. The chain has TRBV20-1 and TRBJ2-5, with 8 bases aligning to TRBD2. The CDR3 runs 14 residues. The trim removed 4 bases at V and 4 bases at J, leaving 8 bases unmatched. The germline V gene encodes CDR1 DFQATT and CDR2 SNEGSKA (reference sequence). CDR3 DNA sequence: TGCAGTGCTACCCTCGGGGGGGCCGGAGAGACCCAGTACTTC. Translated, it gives CSATLGGAGETQYF.

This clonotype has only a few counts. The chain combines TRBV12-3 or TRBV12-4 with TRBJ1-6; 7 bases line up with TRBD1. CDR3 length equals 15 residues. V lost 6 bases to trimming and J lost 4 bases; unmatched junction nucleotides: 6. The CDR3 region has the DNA TGTGCCAGCAGACCACAGGGGAATTATAATTCACCCCTCCACTTT. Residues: CASRPQGNYNSPLHF.

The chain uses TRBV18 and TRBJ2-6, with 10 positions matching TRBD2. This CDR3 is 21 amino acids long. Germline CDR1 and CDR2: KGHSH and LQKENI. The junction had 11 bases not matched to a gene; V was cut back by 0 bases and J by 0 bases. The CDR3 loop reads CASSPPNWLAGAISGANVLTF. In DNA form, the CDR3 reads TGTGCCAGCTCACCACCGAATTGGCTAGCGGGGGCAATCTCTGGGGCCAACGTCCTGACTTTC.

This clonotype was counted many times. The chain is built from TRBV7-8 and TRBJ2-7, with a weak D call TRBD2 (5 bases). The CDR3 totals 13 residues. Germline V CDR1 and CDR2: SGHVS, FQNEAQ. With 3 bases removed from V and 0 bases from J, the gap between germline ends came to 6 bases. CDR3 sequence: CASSLGDSYEQYV. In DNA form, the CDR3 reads TGTGCCAGCAGCTTGGGAGACTCCTACGAGCAGTACGTC.